This T cell receptor beta chain comes out of a study of T cells in women clearing cervical HPV infection. Study observations and caveats: Repertoire richness, not evenness, was significantly elevated in CIN3+ cases versus controls. TRBV6-7 abundance was lower in cases than controls (about 0.099% versus 0.16%). It is unknown whether associations predate infection; no effector/memory or HPV-specific sorting.

TCRdb's table, derived via immunoSEQ multiplex PCR, lists solely in-frame clones and lacks some. The sample data list 20,000 to 25,000 clones. A note on this clone: Its target is unknown. The read ends 3 residues early relative to the CDR3; the germline J gene fills the gap.

After removal of 5 bases from V and 1 base from J, the junction contained 8 bases not matched to a gene. The CDR3 sequence is 16 residues long. Germline V gene lookup returns CDR1 KGHSH and CDR2 LQKENI. The sample was blood buffy coat. The receptor was derived from a woman aged 18-70 years with a cervical HPV16 infection that either progressed to CIN3+ or cleared (not recorded which). This chain links TRBV18 with TRBJ1-1, with 9 bases lining up with TRBD1. The DNA read from the CDR3 is TGTGCCAGCTCATCCACAGGGGGCTTTAGGAACACTGAA. Translated: CASSSTGGFRNTE. The complete CDR3 reads CASSSTGGFRNTEAFF.